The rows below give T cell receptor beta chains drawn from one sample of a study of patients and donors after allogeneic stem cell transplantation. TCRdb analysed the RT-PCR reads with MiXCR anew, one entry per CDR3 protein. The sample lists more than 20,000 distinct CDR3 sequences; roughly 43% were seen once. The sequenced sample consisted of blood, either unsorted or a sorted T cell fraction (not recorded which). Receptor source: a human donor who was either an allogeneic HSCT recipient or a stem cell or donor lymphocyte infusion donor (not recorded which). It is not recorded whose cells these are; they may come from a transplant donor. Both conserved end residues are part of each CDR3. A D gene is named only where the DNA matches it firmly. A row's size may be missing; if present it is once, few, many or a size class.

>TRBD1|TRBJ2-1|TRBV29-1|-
TGCAGCGCACAACAGGGGGTGAGGAACAATGAGCAGTTCTTC
CSAQQGVRNNEQFF
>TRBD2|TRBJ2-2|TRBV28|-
TGTGCCAGCAGTTCCTCTCTAGCGGGAGGACCCGGGGAGCTGTTTTTT
CASSSSLAGGPGELFF
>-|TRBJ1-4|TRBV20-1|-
TGCAGTGCGACGGACAAGCGGACAGTTACTAATGAAAAACTGTTTTTT
CSATDKRTVTNEKLFF
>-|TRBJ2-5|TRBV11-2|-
TGTGCCAGCAGCGCTCCAGAGACCCAGTACTTC
CASSAPETQYF
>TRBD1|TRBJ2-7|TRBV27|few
TGTGCCAGCAGTTCATCCGGGACAGGGGAATACGAGCAGTACTTC
CASSSSGTGEYEQYF
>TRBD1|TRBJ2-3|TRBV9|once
TGTGCCAGCAGCGGGGACAGGCAGTACACAGATACGCAGTATTTT
CASSGDRQYTDTQYF
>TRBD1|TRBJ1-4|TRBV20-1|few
TGCAGTGCTCAATCCGGACAGGGGGCTTTGGAAAAACTGTTTTTT
CSAQSGQGALEKLFF
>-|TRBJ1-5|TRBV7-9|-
TGTGCCAGCAGCTTAGGACAGAGTGTGCCCCAGCATTTC
CASSLGQSVPQHF
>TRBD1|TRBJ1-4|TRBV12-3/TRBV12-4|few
TGTGCCAGCAGTTTTTCGACAGGGTGGGTTGAAAAACTGTTTTTT
CASSFSTGWVEKLFF
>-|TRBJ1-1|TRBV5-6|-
TGTGCCAGCAGCTTGGCGGCCAGCCTGAACACTGAAGCTTTCTTT
CASSLAASLNTEAFF
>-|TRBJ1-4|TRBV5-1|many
TGCGCCAGCAGCTTGGATCCGGGGCTAAATGAAAAACTGTTTTTT
CASSLDPGLNEKLFF
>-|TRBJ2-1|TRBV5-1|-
TGCGCCAGCAGCCTGTACGCCTACAATGAGCAGTTCTTC
CASSLYAYNEQFF
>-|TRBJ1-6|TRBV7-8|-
TGTGCCAGCAGCTTAGGCCAGGCCCTCTATAATTCACCCCTCCACTTT
CASSLGQALYNSPLHF
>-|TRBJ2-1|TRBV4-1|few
TGCGCCAGCAGCCGAGATGGACAGAATGAGCAGTTCTTC
CASSRDGQNEQFF
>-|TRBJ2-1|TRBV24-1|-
TGTGCCACCAGTGATCCAGGGTACAATGAGCAGTTCTTC
CATSDPGYNEQFF
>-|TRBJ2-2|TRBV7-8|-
TGTGCCAGCAGCTTTCAAGGGGCCACCGGGGAGCTGTTTTTT
CASSFQGATGELFF
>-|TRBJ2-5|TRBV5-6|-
TGTGCCAGCAGCACAACAGAGACCCAGTACTTC
CASSTTETQYF
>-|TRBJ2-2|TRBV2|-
TGTGCCAGCACCCCTTTGGTGACACTCAACACCGGGGAGCTGTTTTTT
CASTPLVTLNTGELFF
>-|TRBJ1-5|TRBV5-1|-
TGCGCCAGCAGCTTGGAGGGCGGCAATCAGCCCCAGCATTTT
CASSLEGGNQPQHF
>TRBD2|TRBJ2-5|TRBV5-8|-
TGTGCCAGCAGCTTGACACTAGCGGGGAACCAAGAGACCCAGTACTTC
CASSLTLAGNQETQYF
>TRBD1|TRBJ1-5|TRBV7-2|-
TGTGCCAGCAGCTCATGGCAGGGGGATCAGCCCCAGCATTTT
CASSSWQGDQPQHF
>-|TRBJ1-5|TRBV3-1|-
TGTGCCAGCAGCCAAGGCTGGAAGGTTAGCAATCAGCCCCAGCATTTT
CASSQGWKVSNQPQHF
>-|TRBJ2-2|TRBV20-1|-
TGCAGTGCCCGCAAGAGGAACACCGGGGAGCTGTTTTTT
CSARKRNTGELFF